The 30 T cell receptor beta chains below were found in one sample sequenced in a study of blood T cell repertoires in COVID-19. The protocol was immunoSEQ multiplex PCR, while the TCRdb copy is restricted to in-frame clones and leaves out a portion. The table shows roughly 220,000 clones, with 80% to 90% occurring only once. Sequencing input: peripheral blood. The receptors shown here come from a man aged 25 to 45 who had recovered from COVID-19.

The chain links TRBV5-1 to TRBJ1-1, with TRBD1 matching 8 bases. Germline V gene lookup returns CDR1 SGHRS and CDR2 YFSETQ. The V and J ends lost 1 base and 0 bases, in that order; junction bases with no gene match: 8. This CDR3 has 17 amino acids. As DNA, the CDR3 is TGCGCCAGCAGCTTGAGGGGGCAGGGGGCCCTGAACACTGAAGCTTTCTTT. As protein: CASSLRGQGALNTEAFF.

The chain has TRBV10-3 and TRBJ1-1; 9 bases align to TRBD1. Losses at the gene ends were 6 bases for V and 4 bases for J; bases not matched to a gene: 12. CDR1 is ENHRY and CDR2 is SYGVKD in the germline V gene. The CDR3 runs 16 residues. CDR3 sequence: CAIRGWPGQGFTEAFF. The DNA for the CDR3 is TGTGCCATCAGGGGGTGGCCGGGACAGGGTTTCACTGAAGCTTTCTTT.

CDR3 DNA: TGTGCCACCAGCCCCCCGGAGGCTAGCGGGGCGGAAGGCAATGAGCAGTTCTTC. Its protein is CATSPPEASGAEGNEQFF. The chain has TRBV15 and TRBJ2-1, with 9 bases lining up with TRBD2. Germline V gene sequence: CDR1 LNHNV, CDR2 YYDKDF (reference sequence). V was pared by 5 bases and J by 6 bases, with 17 bases of the junction left unmatched. This CDR3 comprises 18 residues.

The rearrangement links TRBV29-1 to TRBJ2-5; D is unclear. Trimming cost V 5 bases and J 2 bases, with 3 bases left between them. The CDR3 covers 10 residues. Germline CDR1 reads SQVTM; CDR2 reads ANQGSEA. CDR3 sequence (DNA): TGCAGCGTTACTCAAGAGACCCAGTACTTC. Amino acid sequence: CSVTQETQYF.

The chain joins TRBV12-3 or TRBV12-4 to TRBJ2-7; no firm D call. CDR3 size: 13 residues. V was shortened by 6 bases and J by 0 bases, with 9 bases between the two germline ends. This CDR3 reads CASSLRNSYEQYF. In DNA form, the CDR3 reads TGTGCCAGCAGCCTTCGTAACTCCTACGAGCAGTACTTC.

The rearrangement links TRBV4-2 to TRBJ2-7; the D is unclear. Germline lookup yields CDR1 LGHNA and CDR2 YNFKEQ. The CDR3 extends over 14 amino acids. Trimming stripped 1 base from V and 0 bases from J, with 7 bases between. The CDR3 region is CASSQGLLSYEQYF. The CDR3 bases are TGTGCCAGCAGCCAAGGGCTGCTCTCCTACGAGCAGTACTTC.

V usage is TRBV6-5 and J usage is TRBJ1-2; D may be TRBD1 (6 bases). In germline, CDR1 is MNHEY, CDR2 SVGAGI. V was clipped by 6 bases and J by 4 bases, with 15 bases between them. The CDR3 totals 14 residues. CDR3 coding DNA: TGTGCCAGCAGGGGACAACCTCCTATCTATGGCTACACCTTC. Residues: CASRGQPPIYGYTF.

The genes are TRBV2 and TRBJ2-7; D uncertain. This CDR3 region has 12 residues. V lost 6 bases and J lost 3, with 9 bases in between. Germline-derived CDR1 and CDR2 are SNHLY and FYNNEI. The CDR3 spells CASRADLYEQYF. In DNA form, the CDR3 reads TGTGCCAGCAGGGCGGATCTCTACGAGCAGTACTTC. The whole variable domain, filled in from reference TRBV2 and TRBJ2-7, reads EPEVTQTPSHQVTQMGQEVILRCVPISNHLYFYWYRQILGQKVEFLVSFYNNEISEKSEIFDDQFSVERPDGSNFTLKIRSTKLEDSAMYFCASRADLYEQYFGPGTRLTVT.

The chain has TRBV6-4 and TRBJ2-3; TRBD1 agrees at 8 bases. The CDR3 runs 14 residues. The germline gives CDR1 MRHNA, CDR2 SNTAGT. After removal of 2 bases from V and 4 bases from J, the junction contained 2 bases not matched to a gene. The CDR3 region is CASSDGQGADTQYF. The DNA of the CDR3 is TGTGCCAGCAGTGACGGACAGGGCGCAGATACGCAGTATTTT.

The sample holds one count of this clone. The V and J genes are TRBV5-1 and TRBJ1-3; no definite D call. Trimming removed 0 bases from V and 0 bases from J, with 7 bases in between. CDR3 length: 15 amino acids. Germline CDR1 reads SGHRS; CDR2 reads YFSETQ. CDR3 amino acids: CASSLAPYSGNTIYF. The DNA for the CDR3 is TGCGCCAGCAGCTTGGCTCCGTACTCTGGAAACACCATATATTTT.

V usage is TRBV4-1 and J usage is TRBJ1-3; 7 positions match TRBD1. The V gene's germline CDR1 is MGHRA and CDR2 YSYEKL. Trimming took 4 bases from V and 0 from J; bases not matched to a gene: 9. The CDR3 loop spans 17 amino acids. The CDR3 reads CASSRQGLILSGNTIYF. For the CDR3, the DNA is TGCGCCAGCAGCCGACAGGGCCTTATACTCTCTGGAAACACCATATATTTT.

The chain is built from TRBV6-2 or TRBV6-3 and TRBJ1-2; 8 nucleotides match TRBD1. Germline trimming cut 2 bases from V and 2 bases from J; bases unmatched to any gene: 4. CDR3 size: 15 residues. CDR1 and CDR2 from the germline V gene are MNHEY and SVGEGT. The CDR3 region is CASSYGQGNNYGYTF. CDR3 nucleotide sequence: TGTGCCAGCAGTTACGGACAGGGTAACAACTATGGCTACACCTTC.

This CDR3 reads CASSLGGPGGKYF. In nucleotides, the CDR3 is TGTGCCAGCAGCTTGGGGGGCCCGGGAGGGAAGTACTTC. The chain uses TRBV5-6 and TRBJ2-7; 8 positions agree with TRBD2. The CDR3 sequence is 13 residues long. V trimming: 0 bases; J trimming: 11 bases; junction bases outside the gene matches: 7. In germline, CDR1 is SGHDT, CDR2 YYEEEE.

This rearrangement joins TRBV24-1 to TRBJ2-1; tentative D call: TRBD1 (5 bases). V lost 0 bases to trimming and J lost 7 bases, with 9 bases between them. This CDR3 has 14 residues. Germline V gene data show CDR1 as KGHDR and CDR2 as SFDVKD. The CDR3 here is CATSDLGQGNEQFF. Written as DNA, the CDR3 is TGTGCCACCAGTGATTTGGGGCAGGGAAATGAGCAGTTCTTC.

The chain has TRBV10-1 and TRBJ2-1, with 7 bases lining up with TRBD2. CDR1 and CDR2 (germline): WNHNN, SYGVQD (reference sequence). The CDR3 contains 13 residues. Trimming removed 5 bases from V and 14 bases from J; junction bases left unmatched: 12. CDR3 amino acids: CASSYERDSRKFF. The CDR3 region has the DNA TGCGCCAGCAGTTACGAGCGGGATTCGAGGAAGTTCTTC.

V usage is TRBV5-1 and J usage is TRBJ1-2; 8 nucleotides line up with TRBD1. This CDR3 region has 15 residues. V was pared by 2 bases and J by 4 bases, with 7 bases of the junction left unmatched. Germline CDR1 SGHRS, CDR2 YFSETQ. As DNA, the CDR3 is TGCGCCAGCAGCTTAGGACAGGGAGGCCTCTATGGCTACACCTTC. Translation: CASSLGQGGLYGYTF.

This rearrangement joins TRBV24-1 to TRBJ2-7; the match to TRBD1 covers 7 bases. The CDR3 runs to 13 residues. Germline V lookup: CDR1 KGHDR, CDR2 SFDVKD. V trimming: 9 bases; J trimming: 4 bases; junction bases outside the gene matches: 8. Here the CDR3 DNA reads TGTGCCACCCAACGAGGGACAGTTTACGAGCAGTACTTC. Its protein is CATQRGTVYEQYF.

V is TRBV25-1 and J is TRBJ1-1; possibly TRBD1 for D (6 bases). Trimming removed 5 bases from V and 9 bases from J, with 19 bases in between. CDR1 is MGHDK, CDR2 SYGVNS, per germline. This CDR3 spans 14 amino acids. This chain's CDR3 is CASSPTGRGAKAFF. The CDR3 DNA reads as TGTGCCAGCAGTCCAACAGGGAGGGGGGCTAAAGCTTTCTTT.

The chain couples TRBV3-1 (or the pseudogene TRBV3-2) to TRBJ1-5, with D possibly being TRBD1 (6 bases). Germline V gene lookup returns CDR1 LGHDT and CDR2 YNNKEL (reference sequence). The CDR3 length is 16 residues. The V gene lost 0 bases and the J gene lost 1 base, with 10 bases spanning the gap. CDR3 DNA: TGTGCCAGCAGCCAAGATGGTGGACAGAGCAATCAGCCCCAGCATTTT. It codes for CASSQDGGQSNQPQHF.

As to this clone: Sequence at one end of the junction differs from germline and may be a read error. The gene calls are TRBV6-1 and TRBJ1-5; TRBD1 matches at 7 bases. This CDR3 has 15 amino acids. Germline V lookup: CDR1 MNHNS, CDR2 SASEGT. The CDR3 protein is CASSEGGGGAQPQHF. For the CDR3, the DNA is TGTGCCAGCAGCGAAGGGGGCGGGGGCGCGCAGCCCCAGCATTTT.

The chain couples TRBV5-1 to TRBJ2-1, with 11 bases matching TRBD2. V lost 3 bases, J lost 4 bases, and 9 bases stayed unmatched. From germline, CDR1 is SGHRS and CDR2 YFSETQ. This CDR3 comprises 17 residues. CDR3 loop: CASSSYTSGGGYNEQFF. The CDR3 nucleotides are TGCGCCAGCAGCTCTTATACTAGCGGGGGTGGGTACAATGAGCAGTTCTTC.

The genes are TRBV3-1 (or the pseudogene TRBV3-2) and TRBJ2-3; D perhaps matches TRBD2 (5 bases). Deletions cut 1 base from V and 1 base from J, with 6 bases between. The CDR3 has 14 residues. The germline CDR1 and CDR2 sequences are LGHDT and YNNKEL (reference sequence). CDR3 in DNA: TGTGCCAGCAGCCAAGGGGGAGGCACAGATACGCAGTATTTT. It specifies CASSQGGGTDTQYF.

The J gene is TRBJ2-7, the V gene TRBV5-1; tentatively, D is TRBD1 (6 bases). The CDR3 is 15 amino acids. V was cut by 0 bases and J by 0 bases, with 10 bases left in between. Per the germline V gene, CDR1 is SGHRS and CDR2 is YFSETQ. The CDR3 DNA reads TGCGCCAGCAGCTTGGGTGCAGGGGCCTCCTACGAGCAGTACTTC. Residues: CASSLGAGASYEQYF.

The CDR3, as DNA: TGTGCCAGCAGTGAATTTCTAGCGGGGGTCGCAGATACGCAGTATTTT. This encodes CASSEFLAGVADTQYF. This chain links TRBV25-1 with TRBJ2-3; 10 bases are shared with TRBD2. Germline CDR1 and CDR2: MGHDK and SYGVNS. The junction had 5 bases not matched to a gene; V was cut back by 1 base and J by 4 bases. The CDR3 has 16 residues.

The CDR3 sequence is CASSQEAAGGALDTQYF. CDR3 sequence (DNA): TGCGCCAGCAGCCAAGAAGCCGCGGGGGGTGCTTTAGATACGCAGTATTTT. This chain joins TRBV4-3 and TRBJ2-3; 8 bases are shared with TRBD2. The CDR3 totals 17 residues. V dropped 0 bases and J dropped 5; count of bases not matched to a gene: 10. Per the germline V gene, CDR1 is LGHNA and CDR2 is YSLEER.

V is TRBV6-2 or TRBV6-3 and J is TRBJ2-7; 8 bases line up with TRBD1. Trimming at V came to 0 bases and at J to 7 bases, leaving 8 bases not matched to a gene. Germline CDR1 and CDR2: MNHEY and SVGEGT. The CDR3 extends over 15 amino acids. CDR3 protein: CASSYSGTGVWEQYF. The CDR3 DNA reads as TGTGCCAGCAGTTACTCGGGGACAGGTGTTTGGGAGCAGTACTTC.

The chain uses TRBV6-5 and TRBJ1-1; tentative D call: TRBD1 (6 bases). The V gene's germline CDR1 is MNHEY and CDR2 SVGAGI. The V end lost 6 bases, the J end lost 6 bases, and 11 bases lay between the germline ends. The CDR3 totals 12 residues. CDR3 nucleotides: TGTGCCAGCAGGGTTGACAGGCCTGAAGCTTTCTTT. Translation: CASRVDRPEAFF.

The gene calls are TRBV5-1 and TRBJ2-5; D possibly corresponds to TRBD1 (6 bases). This CDR3 is 14 amino acids long. Germline loops: CDR1 SGHRS, CDR2 YFSETQ. V was trimmed by 4 bases and J by 5 bases, leaving 15 bases between them. The CDR3: CASSIGQSGETQYF. In DNA, the CDR3 is TGCGCCAGCAGCATTGGACAGTCCGGGGAGACCCAGTACTTC. Looking up the rest from reference TRBV5-1 and TRBJ2-5 gives the full variable domain: KAGVTQTPRYLIKTRGQQVTLSCSPISGHRSVSWYQQTPGQGLQFLFEYFSETQRNKGNFPGRFSGRQFSNSRSEMNVSTLELGDSALYLCASSIGQSGETQYFGPGTRLLVL.

The sample holds one count of this clone. The chain uses TRBV6-6 and TRBJ1-1; weak D call: TRBD1 (5 bases). V was trimmed by 4 bases and J by 1 base, leaving 13 bases between them. The CDR3 has 15 amino acids. CDR1 is MNHNY and CDR2 is SVGAGI in the germline V gene (reference sequence). CDR3 loop: CASSSTMTENTEAFF. For the CDR3, the DNA is TGTGCCAGCAGTTCAACAATGACAGAGAACACTGAAGCTTTCTTT.

V and J are TRBV5-1 and TRBJ1-1; no clear D gene. V was shortened by 0 bases and J by 5 bases, with 14 bases between the two germline ends. The CDR3 is made up of 15 amino acids. Germline V lookup: CDR1 SGHRS, CDR2 YFSETQ. This CDR3 reads CASSLEGSPGTEAFF. In DNA form, the CDR3 reads TGCGCCAGCAGCTTGGAGGGCAGCCCGGGGACTGAAGCTTTCTTT.